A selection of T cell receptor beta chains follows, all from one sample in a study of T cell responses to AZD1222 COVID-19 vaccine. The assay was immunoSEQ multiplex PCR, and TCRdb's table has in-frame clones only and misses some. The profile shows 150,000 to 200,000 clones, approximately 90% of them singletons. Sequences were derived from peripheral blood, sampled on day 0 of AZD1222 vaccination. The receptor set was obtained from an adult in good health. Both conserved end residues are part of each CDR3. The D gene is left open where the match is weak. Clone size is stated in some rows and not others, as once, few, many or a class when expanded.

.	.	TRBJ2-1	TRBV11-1	TGTGCCAGCCTCGCGCAGGGATACAATGAGCAGTTCTTC	CASLAQGYNEQFF
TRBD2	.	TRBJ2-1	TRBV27	TGTGCCAGCACCCCCCTAGCGGGAAGCTACAATGAGCAGTTCTTC	CASTPLAGSYNEQFF
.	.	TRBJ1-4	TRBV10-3	TGTGCCATCGGCGGGGGTGAAAAACTGTTTTTT	CAIGGGEKLFF
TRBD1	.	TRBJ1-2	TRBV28	TGTGCCAGCAGTTTTGTCCAGGGGGCTGGTGGCTACACCTTC	CASSFVQGAGGYTF
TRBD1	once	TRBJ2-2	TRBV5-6	TGTGCCAGCAGCTTGGGACAGGGGGCAAGAGAAACCGGGGAGCTGTTTTTT	CASSLGQGARETGELFF
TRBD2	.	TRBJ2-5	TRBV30	TGTGCCTGGAGTGTAACGGGCGGGAGGGAGACCCAGTACTTC	CAWSVTGGRETQYF
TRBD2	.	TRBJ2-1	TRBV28	TGTGCCAGCAGTTCTAGCGGGAGCTCCTACAATGAGCAGTTCTTC	CASSSSGSSYNEQFF
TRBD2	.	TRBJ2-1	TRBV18	TGTGCCAGCTCACCGTTCAGCGGGAGGGCCCTCGGACGGACTTACAATGAGCAGTTCTTC	CASSPFSGRALGRTYNEQFF
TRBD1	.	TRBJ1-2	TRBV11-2	TGTGCCAGCAGGGGGGACAGGGGAAATGGCTACACCTTC	CASRGDRGNGYTF
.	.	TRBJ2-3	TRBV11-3	TGTGCCAGCAGCTTGGTGGGGGGCGGGGCAGATACGCAGTATTTT	CASSLVGGGADTQYF
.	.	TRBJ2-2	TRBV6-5	TGTGCCAGCAGTTACGGACTCGCTCAGGGGGAGCTGTTTTTT	CASSYGLAQGELFF
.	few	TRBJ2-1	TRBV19	TGTGCCAGTAGTATAGTGGCATACAATGAGCAGTTCTTC	CASSIVAYNEQFF
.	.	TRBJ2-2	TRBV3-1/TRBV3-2	TGTGCCAGCAGCCAAGATCGCCTAGCGACTAACACCGGGGAGCTGTTTTTT	CASSQDRLATNTGELFF
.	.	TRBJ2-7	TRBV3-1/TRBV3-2	TGTGCCAGCAGCCAAGGGGCGTGGAGCGGCTACGAGCAGTACTTC	CASSQGAWSGYEQYF
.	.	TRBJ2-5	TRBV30	TGTGCCTGGAGTGTAGGCAGGGAGGAGACCCAGTACTTC	CAWSVGREETQYF
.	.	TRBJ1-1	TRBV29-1	TGCAGCGCCAGGACAGTATCACTGAACACTGAAGCTTTCTTT	CSARTVSLNTEAFF
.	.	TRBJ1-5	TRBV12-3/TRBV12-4	TGTGCCAGCAGTTGGACGGGCAATCAGCCCCAGCATTTT	CASSWTGNQPQHF
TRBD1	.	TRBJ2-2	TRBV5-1	TGCGCCAGCAGCTGGGGACAGCCCGGGGAGCTGTTTTTT	CASSWGQPGELFF
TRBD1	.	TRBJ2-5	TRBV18	TGTGCCAGCTCACCGGGGACAGGGGGTCAAGAGACCCAGTACTTC	CASSPGTGGQETQYF
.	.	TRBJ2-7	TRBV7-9	TGTGCCAGCAGCTCCTGGCCGAGGAGCTCCTACGAGCAGTACTTC	CASSSWPRSSYEQYF
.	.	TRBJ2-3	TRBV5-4	TGTGCCAGCAGCGCGGAGGGAGCGAGCACAGATACGCAGTATTTT	CASSAEGASTDTQYF
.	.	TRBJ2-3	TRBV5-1	TGCGCCAGCAGCTCCCGAACCGCAGATACGCAGTATTTT	CASSSRTADTQYF
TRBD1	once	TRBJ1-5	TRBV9	TGTGCCAGCAGCGTAGAGAGGGACAGCTATAGCAATCAGCCCCAGCATTTT	CASSVERDSYSNQPQHF
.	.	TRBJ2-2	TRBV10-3	TGTGCCATCAGTGGCCCGAACACCGGGGAGCTGTTTTTT	CAISGPNTGELFF
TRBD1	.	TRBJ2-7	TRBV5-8	TGTGCCAGCAGCCCCCGGGACAGCGGACCACGATTTTCCTACGAGCAGTACTTC	CASSPRDSGPRFSYEQYF
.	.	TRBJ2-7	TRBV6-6	TGTGCCAGCAGTTACTCCCAGGGGATATCGCAGTACTTC	CASSYSQGISQYF
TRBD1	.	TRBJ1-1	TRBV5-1	TGCGCCAGCAGCGTATCCGGGACAGGGGGCACTGAAGCTTTCTTT	CASSVSGTGGTEAFF
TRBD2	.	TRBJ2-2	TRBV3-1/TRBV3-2	TGTGCCAGCAGCCAAGGGACTAGCGGGAACACCGGGGAGCTGTTTTTT	CASSQGTSGNTGELFF
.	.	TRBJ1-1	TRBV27	TGTGCCAGCAGTTTATTTGGGGTGAACACTGAAGCTTTCTTT	CASSLFGVNTEAFF
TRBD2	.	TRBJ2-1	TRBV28	TGTGCCAGCAGTCGAAGCGGGAGGGGTTTCAATGAGCAGTTCTTC	CASSRSGRGFNEQFF
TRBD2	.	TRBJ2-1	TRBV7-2	TGTGCCAGCAGCCTACTAGCGGCGAGTTACAATGAGCAGTTCTTC	CASSLLAASYNEQFF
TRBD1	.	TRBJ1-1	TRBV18	TGTGCCAGCTCACAGGGGGCTGATACTGAAGCTTTCTTT	CASSQGADTEAFF
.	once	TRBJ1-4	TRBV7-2	TGTGCCAGCAGCCCCAGGTCGTCCCAACTGTTTTTT	CASSPRSSQLFF
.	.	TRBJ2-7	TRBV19	TGTGCCAGTAGTATGACAGCCTCCTACGAGCAGTACTTC	CASSMTASYEQYF
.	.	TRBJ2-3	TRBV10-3	TGTGCCATCAGAAGGGCCCGGAGCACAGATACGCAGTATTTT	CAIRRARSTDTQYF
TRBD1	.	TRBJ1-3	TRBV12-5	TGTGCTAGTGGGCCACAGGGGCTCGGAAACACCATATATTTT	CASGPQGLGNTIYF
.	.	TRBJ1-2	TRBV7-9	TGTGCCAGCAGCTTAGGGGGGGCCAGTGGCTACACCTTC	CASSLGGASGYTF